The 12 T cell receptor beta chains presented below share a single source sample, sequenced in a study of T cell responses to AZD1222 COVID-19 vaccine (dated by TCRdb to about 2021). Libraries were built with the immunoSEQ multiplex PCR assay. This immuneACCESS table, as held by TCRdb, lists in-frame sequences with V and J called but not all clones. Of the missing ones, under half trace to an unresolved V gene in checked studies; the others have no known cause. This sample comprises 69,000 or so clones, approximately 90% of them detected only once. The ten most abundant clones make up 4.8% of the sample. According to the study, the label for this sample's time point signals: about 28 days (+/-7) after the second vaccine dose. The treatment or condition label corresponds to: meningococcal conjugate vaccine given as trial control. The specimen comprised peripheral blood, sampled 28 days after the second dose of the MenACWY control vaccine. These receptors originate from an adult who received the MenACWY meningococcal vaccine as a control.

V usage is TRBV27 and J usage is TRBJ1-2; 8 bases are shared with TRBD1. The V gene end was trimmed by 1 base and the J gene end by 6 bases; junction bases not matched to a gene: 7. The CDR3 consists of 15 residues. The germline CDR1 and CDR2 sequences are MNHEY and SMNVEV (reference sequence). For the CDR3, the DNA is TGTGCCAGCAGTTTATGGCAGGGGGCGCAGAATGGCTACACCTTC. It codes for CASSLWQGAQNGYTF.

The chain links TRBV5-4 to TRBJ2-3; 7 bases match TRBD2. The CDR3 has 16 amino acids. Germline V gene lookup returns CDR1 SGHNT and CDR2 YYREEE (reference sequence). The V segment lost 4 bases and the J segment 0 bases; nucleotides outside the gene matches: 8. CDR3 DNA: TGTGCCAGCAGCCTTCCTTTGGGGGGGAGCACAGATACGCAGTATTTT. It specifies CASSLPLGGSTDTQYF.

The V gene is TRBV3-1 (or the pseudogene TRBV3-2), the J gene TRBJ1-2, with 9 bases aligning to TRBD1. V lost 1 base and J lost 8; bases outside the gene matches: 8. The germline CDR1 and CDR2 sequences are LGHDT and YNNKEL (reference sequence). There are 15 residues in the CDR3. The CDR3 coding sequence is TGTGCCAGCAGCCAAGCACCGGGACAGGGAAGGGGCTACACCTTC. This codes for CASSQAPGQGRGYTF.

The chain links TRBV6-6 to TRBJ2-7, with D possibly called TRBD1 or TRBD2 (5 bases each). The V gene lost 5 bases and the J gene lost 0 bases, with 20 bases spanning the gap. Germline values: CDR1 MNHNY, CDR2 SVGAGI (reference sequence). CDR3 length equals 17 residues. CDR3 in DNA: TGTGCCAGCAGTCTAACATTGGGACCTTCGAGCTCCTACGAGCAGTACTTC. Its translation is CASSLTLGPSSSYEQYF.

This clone was observed a few times. The chain couples TRBV6-2 or TRBV6-3 to TRBJ2-7; 7 nucleotides match TRBD1. Germline V gene sequence: CDR1 MNHEY, CDR2 SVGEGT. The CDR3 totals 15 residues. The junction had 11 bases not matched to a gene; V was cut back by 4 bases and J by 5 bases. CDR3 sequence reads: CASSSMGTAGDEQYF. DNA for the CDR3: TGTGCCAGCAGTTCCATGGGGACAGCTGGGGACGAGCAGTACTTC.

The V and J genes are TRBV7-2 and TRBJ2-1; 10 nucleotides align to TRBD2. CDR3 size: 17 residues. V dropped 2 bases and J dropped 7; count of bases not matched to a gene: 11. Germline CDR1 SGHTA, CDR2 FQGNSA. The CDR3 region has the DNA TGTGCCAGCAGCTTAATCCCCGCTAGCGGGAGACAGAATGAGCAGTTCTTC. It encodes CASSLIPASGRQNEQFF.

This chain links TRBV19 with TRBJ2-1; 7 bases are shared with TRBD1. Per germline, CDR1 LNHDA and CDR2 SQIVND (reference sequence). The CDR3 is 15 residues long. J was trimmed by 0 bases and V by 4 bases; bases with no gene match: 3. CDR3 sequence (DNA): TGTGCCAGTAGTAAACAGGGGAGCTCCTACAATGAGCAGTTCTTC. Its translation is CASSKQGSSYNEQFF.

The chain combines TRBV27 with TRBJ2-7, with D possibly matching TRBD1 (6 bases). Germline V gene data show CDR1 as MNHEY and CDR2 as SMNVEV (reference sequence). V gave up 6 bases and J gave up 4 bases, with 16 bases separating them. This CDR3 has 14 residues. In DNA form, the CDR3 reads TGTGCCAGCAGCAGGGACACCAACCTTTACGAGCAGTACTTC. Translated: CASSRDTNLYEQYF.

The rearrangement joins TRBV4-3 to TRBJ2-3, with 7 bases aligning to TRBD2. Germline V CDR1 and CDR2: LGHNA, YSLEER. The CDR3 covers 16 residues. J lost 5 bases, V lost 1 base, and 9 bases had no gene match. CDR3 nucleotides: TGCGCCAGCAGCCAAGTCCGGCGGGGGAAGGGAGATACGCAGTATTTT. Translation gives CASSQVRRGKGDTQYF.

This clone showed up just once. The chain recombines TRBV19 with TRBJ1-1; D uncertain. Germline loops: CDR1 LNHDA, CDR2 SQIVND (reference sequence). Trimming cost V 4 bases and J 6 bases, with 18 bases left between them. The CDR3 runs 15 residues. The CDR3 loop reads CASSNPSGEMAEAFF. The DNA of the CDR3 is TGTGCCAGTAGTAATCCCTCTGGCGAAATGGCTGAAGCTTTCTTT.

The rearrangement links TRBV28 to TRBJ2-7, with TRBD1 identical over 8 bases. V lost 4 bases to trimming and J lost 2 bases; unmatched junction nucleotides: 13. The CDR3 is made up of 17 amino acids. Per the germline V gene, CDR1 is MDHEN and CDR2 is SYDVKM. The CDR3 region is CASSSHPGQGITYEQYF. The CDR3 DNA follows: TGTGCCAGCAGTTCCCACCCAGGACAGGGAATAACCTACGAGCAGTACTTC.

The chain joins TRBV21-1 to TRBJ1-2. TRBV21-1 is assigned pseudogene status. CDR3 length equals 15 residues. Here the CDR3 DNA reads TGTGCCAGCAACGGTGGAGCGGGATCAGTGGTAGGCTACACCTTC. Protein sequence: CASNGGAGSVVGYTF.